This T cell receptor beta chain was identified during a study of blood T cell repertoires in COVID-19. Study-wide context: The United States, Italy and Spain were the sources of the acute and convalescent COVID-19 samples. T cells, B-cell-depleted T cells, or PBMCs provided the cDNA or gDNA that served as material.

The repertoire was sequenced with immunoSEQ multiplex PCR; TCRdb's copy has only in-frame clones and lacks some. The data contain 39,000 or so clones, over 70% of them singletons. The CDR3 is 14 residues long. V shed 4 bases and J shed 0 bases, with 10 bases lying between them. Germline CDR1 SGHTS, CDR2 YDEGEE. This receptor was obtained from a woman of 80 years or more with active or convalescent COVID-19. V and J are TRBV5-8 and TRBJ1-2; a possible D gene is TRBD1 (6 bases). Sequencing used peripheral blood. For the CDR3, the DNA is TGTGCCAGCAGCACCGGACAGCCTAACTATGGCTACACCTTC. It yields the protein CASSTGQPNYGYTF.